This T cell receptor (beta chain) came from a study of regulatory T cells in long-lasting Graves disease. Building of the TCR beta libraries involved iRepertoire HTBI primers and Arm-PCR of CDR3 regions. TCRdb reprocessed the multiplex PCR reads with MiXCR, giving one entry per CDR3 protein. The data show roughly 490,000 distinct CDR3 sequences, 20% to 25% seen once. Documented time point: persistent/refractory GD, antithyroid drugs over 5 years with positive TRAb. RNA extracted from PBMCs served as the sequencing template. The table lists this clonotype with many counts. The target antigen is unknown. With 4 bases clipped from V and 4 bases from J, the junction kept 7 bases outside the gene matches. Germline values: CDR1 SNHLY, CDR2 FYNNEI. The CDR3 consists of 15 residues. Study conclusions and caveats: A greater number of public clonotypes (approximately 2,500) was shared by persistent patients than by new patients (approximately 1,000). Exclusively peripheral blood, rather than thyroid tissue, was studied.

The sequence was obtained from a female donor with Graves disease. The specimen comprised peripheral blood mononuclear cells (PBMCs), sampled when the disease was refractory, from a patient treated with antithyroid drugs. V is TRBV2 and J is TRBJ1-5, with 7 bases matching TRBD1. The DNA of the CDR3 is TGTGCCAGCAGTGGGGACAGTGGAGGAAATCAGCCCCAGCATTTT. This translates into CASSGDSGGNQPQHF.